The 20 T cell receptor beta chains reported below all come from one sample, sequenced in a study of shared clonotypes between healthy human individuals. Sequencing used immunoSEQ multiplex PCR; TCRdb keeps in-frame clones, though not all of them. Of roughly 2.5 million clones listed, about 92% were seen once; the top ten hold over 0.12%. The material sequenced was naive CD4+ T cells sorted from blood. Regarding subset: CD45RA+ positively selected. Source of these receptors: a man aged 18 to 29 in good health.

The chain combines TRBV5-4 with TRBJ2-2; D is possibly TRBD2 (6 bases). This CDR3 has 16 amino acids. Germline V gene lookup returns CDR1 SGHNT and CDR2 YYREEE (reference sequence). With 3 bases removed from V and 1 base from J, the gap between germline ends came to 13 bases. CDR3: CASSSPTGVNTGELFF. DNA of the CDR3: TGTGCCAGCAGCTCTCCGACGGGGGTGAACACCGGGGAGCTGTTTTTT.

The chain uses TRBV5-1 and TRBJ2-6, with unresolved D. The V and J ends lost 1 base and 4 bases respectively, with 9 bases between them. The CDR3 runs 15 residues. Germline CDR1 reads SGHRS; CDR2 reads YFSETQ. For the CDR3, the DNA is TGCGCCAGCAGCTTGTCCTCCTCGGGGGCCAACGTCCTGACTTTC. Protein sequence: CASSLSSSGANVLTF.

The chain couples TRBV30 to TRBJ2-5; 8 bases line up with TRBD1. The assigned J gene may be wrong: the sequence end matches TRBJ2-7 better. The CDR3 has 16 residues. Germline V lookup: CDR1 GTSNPN, CDR2 SVGIG (reference sequence). The CDR3 here is CAFGQGKSSLSSEQYF. CDR3 coding DNA: TGTGCCTTCGGACAGGGTAAATCATCTTTATCATCCGAGCAGTACTTC.

J is TRBJ2-2 and V is TRBV30, with D maybe TRBD1 (6 bases). V was trimmed by 5 bases and J by 0 bases, leaving 19 bases between them. CDR1 is GTSNPN and CDR2 is SVGIG in the germline V gene (reference sequence). This CDR3 spans 17 amino acids. The CDR3 nucleotides read TGTGCCTGGGTAAGGTTACCGGACAGCGCGAACACCGGGGAGCTGTTTTTT. This sequence encodes CAWVRLPDSANTGELFF.

V gene TRBV9 combines with J gene TRBJ2-6; no clear D gene. Germline lookup yields CDR1 SGDLS and CDR2 YYNGEE. The CDR3 totals 16 residues. V was cut by 4 bases and J by 3 bases, with 14 bases left in between. In DNA form, the CDR3 reads TGTGCCAGCAGCCCCCTTTCCGGCTTTGGGGCCAACGTCCTGACTTTC. Protein product: CASSPLSGFGANVLTF.

This chain links TRBV5-1 with TRBJ2-3; D is unresolved. The germline V gene has CDR1 SGHRS and CDR2 YFSETQ. The V gene lost 4 bases and the J gene lost 4 bases, with 16 bases spanning the gap. CDR3 length equals 15 residues. CDR3 region: CASSAAIAAPDTQYF. The CDR3, as DNA: TGCGCCAGCAGCGCGGCGATAGCCGCACCAGATACGCAGTATTTT. The full variable domain, in which reference TRBV5-1 and TRBJ2-3 provide the parts outside the CDR3, is KAGVTQTPRYLIKTRGQQVTLSCSPISGHRSVSWYQQTPGQGLQFLFEYFSETQRNKGNFPGRFSGRQFSNSRSEMNVSTLELGDSALYLCASSAAIAAPDTQYFGPGTRLTVL.

The chain joins TRBV28 to TRBJ1-4; TRBD1 might be the D (6 bases). This CDR3 comprises 15 residues. V shed 2 bases and J shed 8 bases, with 15 bases lying between them. The germline V gene has CDR1 MDHEN and CDR2 SYDVKM. This chain's CDR3 is CASSLRGGTREKLFF. The DNA of the CDR3 is TGTGCCAGCAGTTTAAGGGGGGGGACAAGAGAAAAACTGTTTTTT.

On this clone: One junction end does not reproduce the germline sequence, and a read error may be involved. The chain carries TRBV7-7 and TRBJ2-5; 13 positions agree with TRBD2. The CDR3 has 18 residues. In germline, CDR1 is SSHAT, CDR2 FNYEAQ (reference sequence). CDR3 DNA: TGTGCTAGCAGCTTAGCGTCGACTAGCGGGAGGTTTGTGGAGACCCAGTACTTC. It codes for CASSLASTSGRFVETQYF.

V gene TRBV4-2 combines with J gene TRBJ2-1; 11 nucleotides agree with TRBD2. Losses at the gene ends were 2 bases for V and 8 bases for J; bases not matched to a gene: 5. The CDR3 has 15 amino acids. Germline assignment: CDR1 LGHNA and CDR2 YNFKEQ. The CDR3 reads CASSQTSGSVDEQFF. For the CDR3, the DNA is TGTGCCAGCAGCCAAACTAGCGGGAGTGTGGATGAGCAGTTCTTC.

CDR3 coding DNA: TGTGCCAGCAGTTACTCCCAGGGGTGGATCGCCAAAAACATTCAGTACTTC. Its translation is CASSYSQGWIAKNIQYF. The chain employs TRBV6-8 and TRBJ2-4, with D perhaps matching TRBD1 (6 bases). Germline loops: CDR1 MNHGY, CDR2 SAAAGT. The CDR3 totals 17 residues. The V end was cut by 0 bases, the J end by 1 base, with 13 bases between.

The chain uses TRBV7-9 and TRBJ2-1; D may be TRBD1 or TRBD2 (5 bases each). Germline loops: CDR1 SEHNR, CDR2 FQNEAQ (reference sequence). The CDR3 length is 14 residues. Trimming removed 6 bases at V and 8 bases at J, with 17 bases between. The CDR3 loop reads CASSYVPGRYEQFF. The CDR3 DNA reads TGTGCCAGCAGTTACGTCCCGGGACGATATGAGCAGTTCTTC.

The chain is built from TRBV5-4 and TRBJ1-4; D may be TRBD1 (5 bases). The CDR3 has 15 residues. V was shortened by 1 base and J by 5 bases, with 12 bases between the two germline ends. Germline V gene sequence: CDR1 SGHNT, CDR2 YYREEE (reference sequence). As DNA, the CDR3 is TGTGCCAGCAGCTTGTCAGGGATTTCAAATGAAAAACTGTTTTTT. Encoded protein: CASSLSGISNEKLFF. The full variable domain, in which reference TRBV5-4 and TRBJ1-4 provide the parts outside the CDR3, is ETGVTQSPTHLIKTRGQQVTLRCSSQSGHNTVSWYQQALGQGPQFIFQYYREEENGRGNFPPRFSGLQFPNYSSELNVNALELDDSALYLCASSLSGISNEKLFFGSGTQLSVL.

This clone was counted a single time. The gene calls are TRBV28 and TRBJ2-2; a possible D gene is TRBD1 (6 bases). There are 14 residues in the CDR3. Germline CDR1 reads MDHEN; CDR2 reads SYDVKM. The ends were cut back, 6 bases at V and 4 bases at J, with 12 bases in the middle. CDR3 amino acids: CASSTTGSTGELFF. CDR3 nucleotide sequence: TGTGCCAGCAGCACAACAGGGTCCACCGGGGAGCTGTTTTTT. Looking up the rest from reference TRBV28 and TRBJ2-2 gives the full variable domain: DVKVTQSSRYLVKRTGEKVFLECVQDMDHENMFWYRQDPGLGLRLIYFSYDVKMKEKGDIPEGYSVSREKKERFSLILESASTNQTSMYLCASSTTGSTGELFFGEGSRLTVL.

J is TRBJ2-1 and V is TRBV27, with TRBD2 matching 10 bases. V lost 6 bases and J lost 5; bases outside the gene matches: 10. Germline assignment: CDR1 MNHEY and CDR2 SMNVEV (reference sequence). The CDR3 length is 16 residues. The CDR3 reads CASSSRSGGADNEQFF. CDR3 bases: TGTGCCAGCAGCTCCCGGAGCGGGGGGGCCGACAATGAGCAGTTCTTC.

The chain employs TRBV9 and TRBJ2-3; no reliable D call. V gave up 7 bases and J gave up 5 bases, with 8 bases separating them. Looked up from germline, CDR1 is SGDLS and CDR2 is YYNGEE. The CDR3 is 11 amino acids. CDR3 region: CASGAGDTQYF. The DNA for the CDR3 is TGTGCCAGCGGAGCCGGAGATACGCAGTATTTT.

This rearrangement joins TRBV4-3 to TRBJ1-1; 9 bases agree with TRBD1. The CDR3 totals 16 residues. J was trimmed by 6 bases and V by 4 bases; bases with no gene match: 12. Germline V CDR1 and CDR2: LGHNA, YSLEER. CDR3 loop: CASSRTRDRDWSEAFF. The CDR3 DNA sequence: TGCGCCAGCAGCCGGACCCGGGACAGGGATTGGTCTGAAGCTTTCTTT.

This chain uses TRBV5-1 with TRBJ2-5, with TRBD1 matching over 10 bases. CDR3 length equals 13 residues. Germline values: CDR1 SGHRS, CDR2 YFSETQ. With 7 bases clipped from V and 2 bases from J, the junction kept 2 bases outside the gene matches. CDR3 protein: CASGGQGQETQYF. The DNA for the CDR3 is TGCGCCAGCGGGGGACAGGGGCAAGAGACCCAGTACTTC.

V is TRBV2 and J is TRBJ1-6, with D possibly being TRBD1 (6 bases). V lost 7 bases, J lost 8 bases, and 12 bases lay in between. The CDR3 loop spans 13 amino acids. Germline V gene sequence: CDR1 SNHLY, CDR2 FYNNEI. The DNA of the CDR3 is TGTGCCAGCATGGGGCAGGGGTATTCACCCCTCCACTTT. The encoded protein is CASMGQGYSPLHF.

The chain is built from TRBV6-5 and TRBJ2-7; unclear D gene. Trimming left V 5 bases short and J 5 bases short, with 10 bases between. CDR1 MNHEY and CDR2 SVGAGI come from the germline V gene. The CDR3 is made up of 12 amino acids. CDR3: CASSRDVHEQYF. The CDR3 nucleotides are TGTGCCAGCAGTAGGGATGTGCACGAGCAGTACTTC.

The gene calls are TRBV5-1 and TRBJ1-2; a weak D match, TRBD1 (5 bases). V was trimmed by 10 bases and J by 5 bases, leaving 6 bases between them. This CDR3 is 9 amino acids long. Per the germline V gene, CDR1 is SGHRS and CDR2 is YFSETQ. The CDR3 DNA sequence: TGCGCCGGGGGGTATGGCTACACCTTC. Protein sequence: CAGGYGYTF.